This T cell receptor beta chain was documented in a study of type 1 regulatory T cells. Study-level information: This in vitro CD4 product, T-allo10, is enriched for Tr1 cells and alloantigen-specific.

The graft donor-derived T-allo10 cells reportedly recognize host alloantigens, are anergic, and suppress alloantigen-specifically. The CDR3 is 15 amino acids. Germline V lookup: CDR1 LNHDA, CDR2 SQIVND (reference sequence). V was clipped by 3 bases and J by 2 bases; unmatched bases: 2. TCRdb redid the calling of the reads with MiXCR, one entry per CDR3 protein. The sample lists roughly 71,000 distinct CDR3 sequences; about three fifths were seen once. Comment on this clonotype: Antigen unknown.

Sequenced: cultured T cells, either the whole culture or a sorted T cell fraction (not recorded which). As to subset: Tr1-enriched cell product generated in vitro against host alloantigens. V gene TRBV19 combines with J gene TRBJ1-5; 9 nucleotides match TRBD1. This TCR derives from a human donor in good health. The DNA for the CDR3 is TGTGCCAGTAGTATCCGGGACAGGGGCAATCAGCCCCAGCATTTT. As protein: CASSIRDRGNQPQHF. Combining the CDR3 with reference TRBV19 and TRBJ1-5 gives the whole variable domain DGGITQSPKYLFRKEGQNVTLSCEQNLNHDAMYWYRQDPGQGLRLIYYSQIVNDFQKGDIAEGYSVSREKKESFPLTVTSAQKNPTAFYLCASSIRDRGNQPQHFGDGTRLSIL.